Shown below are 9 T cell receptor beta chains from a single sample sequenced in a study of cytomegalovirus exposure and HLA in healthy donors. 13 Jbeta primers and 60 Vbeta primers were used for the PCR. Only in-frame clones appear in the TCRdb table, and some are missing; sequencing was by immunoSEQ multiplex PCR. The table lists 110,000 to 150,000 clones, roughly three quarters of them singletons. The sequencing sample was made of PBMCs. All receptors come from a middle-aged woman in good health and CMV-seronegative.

The CDR3 loop is CSATGQDLSQPQHF. The CDR3 bases are TGCAGCGCCACGGGACAGGACCTTTCTCAGCCCCAGCATTTT. The rearrangement uses TRBV29-1 and TRBJ1-5; TRBD1 matches at 8 bases. CDR3 length equals 14 residues. CDR1 and CDR2 (germline): SQVTM, ANQGSEA. The V gene end was trimmed by 7 bases and the J gene end by 6 bases; junction bases not matched to a gene: 11.

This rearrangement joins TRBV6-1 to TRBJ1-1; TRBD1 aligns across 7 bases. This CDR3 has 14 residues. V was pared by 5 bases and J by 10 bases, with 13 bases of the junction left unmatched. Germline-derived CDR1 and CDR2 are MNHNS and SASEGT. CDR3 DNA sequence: TGTGCCAGCAGTTCAACGTCGGACAGGTCCACAGCTTTCTTT. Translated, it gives CASSSTSDRSTAFF.

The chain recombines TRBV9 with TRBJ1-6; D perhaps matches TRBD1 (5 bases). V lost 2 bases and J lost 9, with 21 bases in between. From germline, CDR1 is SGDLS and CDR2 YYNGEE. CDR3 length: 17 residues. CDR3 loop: CASSVSLAPIGGSPLHF. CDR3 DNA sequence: TGTGCCAGCAGCGTCTCGCTAGCTCCAATCGGGGGTTCACCCCTCCACTTT.

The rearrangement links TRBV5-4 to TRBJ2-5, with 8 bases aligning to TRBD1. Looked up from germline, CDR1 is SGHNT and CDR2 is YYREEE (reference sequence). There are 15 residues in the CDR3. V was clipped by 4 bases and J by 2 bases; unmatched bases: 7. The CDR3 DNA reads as TGTGCCAGCAGCAGCAAGCAGGGGGCGCAAGAGACCCAGTACTTC. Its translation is CASSSKQGAQETQYF.

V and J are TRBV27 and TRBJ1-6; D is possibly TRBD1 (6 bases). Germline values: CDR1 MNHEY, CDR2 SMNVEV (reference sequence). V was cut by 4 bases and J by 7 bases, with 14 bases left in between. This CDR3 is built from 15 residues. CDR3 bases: TGTGCCAGCAGTTCCATCAGGGGCCTAAATTCACCCCTCCACTTT. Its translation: CASSSIRGLNSPLHF.

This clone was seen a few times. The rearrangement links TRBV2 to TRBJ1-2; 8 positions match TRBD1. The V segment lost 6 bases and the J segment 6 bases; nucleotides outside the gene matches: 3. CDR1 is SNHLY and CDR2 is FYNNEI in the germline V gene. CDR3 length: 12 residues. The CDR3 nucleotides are TGTGCCAGCAGCGGGACAGGAGATGGCTACACCTTC. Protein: CASSGTGDGYTF. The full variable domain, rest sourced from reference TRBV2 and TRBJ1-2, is EPEVTQTPSHQVTQMGQEVILRCVPISNHLYFYWYRQILGQKVEFLVSFYNNEISEKSEIFDDQFSVERPDGSNFTLKIRSTKLEDSAMYFCASSGTGDGYTFGSGTRLTVV.

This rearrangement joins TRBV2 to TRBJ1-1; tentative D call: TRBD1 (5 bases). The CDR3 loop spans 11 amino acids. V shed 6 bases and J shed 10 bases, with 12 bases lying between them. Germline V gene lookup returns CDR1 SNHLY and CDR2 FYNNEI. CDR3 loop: CASSQGGAAFF. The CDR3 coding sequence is TGTGCCAGCAGCCAGGGAGGGGCAGCTTTCTTT.

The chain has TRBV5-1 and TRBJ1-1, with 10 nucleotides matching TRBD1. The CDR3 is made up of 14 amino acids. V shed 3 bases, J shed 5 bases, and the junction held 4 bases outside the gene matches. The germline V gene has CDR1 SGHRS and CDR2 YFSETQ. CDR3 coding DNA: TGCGCCAGCAGCTGGGACAGGGGAGGAACTGAAGCTTTCTTT. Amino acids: CASSWDRGGTEAFF.

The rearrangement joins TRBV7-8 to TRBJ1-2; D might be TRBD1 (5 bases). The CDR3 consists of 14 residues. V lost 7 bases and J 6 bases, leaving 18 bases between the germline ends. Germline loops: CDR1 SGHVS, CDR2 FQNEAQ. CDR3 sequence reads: CASTPSRGKNGYTF. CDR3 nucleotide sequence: TGTGCCAGCACCCCTTCGCGGGGGAAGAATGGCTACACCTTC.